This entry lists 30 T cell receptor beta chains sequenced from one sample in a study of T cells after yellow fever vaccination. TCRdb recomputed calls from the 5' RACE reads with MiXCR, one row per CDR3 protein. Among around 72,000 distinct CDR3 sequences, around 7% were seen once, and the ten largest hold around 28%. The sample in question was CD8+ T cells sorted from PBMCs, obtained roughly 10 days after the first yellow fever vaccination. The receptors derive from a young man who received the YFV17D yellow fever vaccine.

Here the CDR3 reads CASSSGIGGDGYTF. Here the CDR3 DNA reads TGTGCCAGCAGTTCTGGAATAGGGGGTGACGGCTACACCTTC. The V and J genes are TRBV12-3 or TRBV12-4 and TRBJ1-2; a weak D match, TRBD1 (6 bases). Trimming took off 4 bases at V and 8 bases at J, with 17 bases between the two ends. CDR3 length equals 14 residues.

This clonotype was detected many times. For the CDR3, the DNA is TGCGCCAGCAGCCAAGAATCCGGGTATGGCTACACCTTC. Translation: CASSQESGYGYTF. This chain joins TRBV4-1 and TRBJ1-2; no clear D. CDR1 MGHRA and CDR2 YSYEKL come from the germline V gene. V dropped 0 bases and J dropped 5 bases, with 7 bases sitting between them. This CDR3 region has 13 residues.

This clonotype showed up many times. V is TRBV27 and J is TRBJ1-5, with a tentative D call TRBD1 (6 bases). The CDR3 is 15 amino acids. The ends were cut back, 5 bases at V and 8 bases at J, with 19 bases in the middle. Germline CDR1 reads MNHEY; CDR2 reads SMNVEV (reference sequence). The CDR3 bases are TGTGCCAGCAGTCCTGGGACAAAGGGGCTGGAGCCCCAGCATTTT. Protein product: CASSPGTKGLEPQHF.

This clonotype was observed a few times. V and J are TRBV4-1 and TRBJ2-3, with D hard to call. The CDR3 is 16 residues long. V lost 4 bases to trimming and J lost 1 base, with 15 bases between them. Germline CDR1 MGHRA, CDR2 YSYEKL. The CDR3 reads CASSPLGTLRTDTQYF. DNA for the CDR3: TGCGCCAGCAGCCCACTTGGAACTCTACGCACAGATACGCAGTATTTT.

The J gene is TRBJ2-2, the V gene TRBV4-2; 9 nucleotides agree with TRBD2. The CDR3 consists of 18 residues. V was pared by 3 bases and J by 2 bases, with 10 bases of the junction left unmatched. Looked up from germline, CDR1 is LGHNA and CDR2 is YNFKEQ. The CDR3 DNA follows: TGTGCCAGCAGCCAGGTATCTAGCGGGGCTACCAACACCGGGGAGCTGTTTTTT. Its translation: CASSQVSSGATNTGELFF.

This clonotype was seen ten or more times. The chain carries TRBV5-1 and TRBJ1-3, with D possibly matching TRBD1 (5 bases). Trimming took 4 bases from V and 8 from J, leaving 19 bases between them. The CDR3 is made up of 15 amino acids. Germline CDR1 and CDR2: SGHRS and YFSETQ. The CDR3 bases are TGCGCCAGCAGCCGAAATCCGGGACGCGAGGACACCATATATTTT. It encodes CASSRNPGREDTIYF.

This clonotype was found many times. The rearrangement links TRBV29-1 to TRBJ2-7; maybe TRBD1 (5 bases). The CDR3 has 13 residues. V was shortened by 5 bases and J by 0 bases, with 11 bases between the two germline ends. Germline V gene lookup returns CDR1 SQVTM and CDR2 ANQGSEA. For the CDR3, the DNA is TGCAGCGTTCGGCAGGGCCTCTCCTACGAGCAGTACTTC. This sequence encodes CSVRQGLSYEQYF.

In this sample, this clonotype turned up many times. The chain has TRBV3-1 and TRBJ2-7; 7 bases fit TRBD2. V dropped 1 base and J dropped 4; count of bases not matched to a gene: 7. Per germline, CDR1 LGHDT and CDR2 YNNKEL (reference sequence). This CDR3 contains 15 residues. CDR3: CASSQAPGGGYEQYV. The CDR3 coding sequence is TGTGCCAGCAGCCAAGCCCCGGGCGGGGGTTACGAGCAGTACGTC.

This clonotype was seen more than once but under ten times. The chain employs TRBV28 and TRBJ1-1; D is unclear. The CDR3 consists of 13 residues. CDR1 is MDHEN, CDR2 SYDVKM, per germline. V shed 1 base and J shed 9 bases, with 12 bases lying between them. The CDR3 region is CASSLLGFLKAFF. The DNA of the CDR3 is TGTGCCAGCAGTTTATTGGGGTTTTTAAAAGCTTTCTTT.

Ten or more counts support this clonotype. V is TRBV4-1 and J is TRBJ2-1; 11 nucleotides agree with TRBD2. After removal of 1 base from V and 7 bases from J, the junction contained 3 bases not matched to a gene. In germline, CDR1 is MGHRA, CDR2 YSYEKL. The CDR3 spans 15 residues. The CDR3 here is CASSQGLAGRNEQFF. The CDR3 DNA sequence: TGCGCCAGCAGCCAAGGACTAGCGGGGCGGAATGAGCAGTTCTTC.

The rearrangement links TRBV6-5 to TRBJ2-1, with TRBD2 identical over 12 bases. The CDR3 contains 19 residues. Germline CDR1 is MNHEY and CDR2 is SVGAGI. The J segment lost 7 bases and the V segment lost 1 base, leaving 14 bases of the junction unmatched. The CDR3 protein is CASSYLGLSSGTSGNEQFF. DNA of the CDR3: TGTGCCAGCAGTTACTTAGGTTTGTCCTCCGGGACTAGCGGGAATGAGCAGTTCTTC.

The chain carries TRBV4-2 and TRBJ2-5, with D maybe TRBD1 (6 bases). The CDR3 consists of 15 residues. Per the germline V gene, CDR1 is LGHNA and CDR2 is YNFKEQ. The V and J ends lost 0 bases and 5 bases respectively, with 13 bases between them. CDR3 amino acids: CASSQEGASMETQYF. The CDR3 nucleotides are TGTGCCAGCAGCCAAGAGGGGGCGTCAATGGAGACCCAGTACTTC.

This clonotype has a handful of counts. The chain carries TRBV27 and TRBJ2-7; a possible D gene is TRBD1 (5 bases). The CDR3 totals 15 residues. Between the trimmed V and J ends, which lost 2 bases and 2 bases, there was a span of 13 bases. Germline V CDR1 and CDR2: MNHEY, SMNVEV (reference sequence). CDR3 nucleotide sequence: TGTGCCAGCAGTTTAAAGCTCGGCAGGGCCTACGAGCAGTACTTC. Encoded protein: CASSLKLGRAYEQYF.

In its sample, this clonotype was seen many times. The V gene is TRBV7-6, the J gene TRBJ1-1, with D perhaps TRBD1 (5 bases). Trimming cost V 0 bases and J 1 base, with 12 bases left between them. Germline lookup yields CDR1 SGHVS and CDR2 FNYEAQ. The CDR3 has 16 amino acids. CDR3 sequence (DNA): TGTGCCAGCAGCTTAGCGTCGAAAGGACAGAACACTGAAGCTTTCTTT. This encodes CASSLASKGQNTEAFF.

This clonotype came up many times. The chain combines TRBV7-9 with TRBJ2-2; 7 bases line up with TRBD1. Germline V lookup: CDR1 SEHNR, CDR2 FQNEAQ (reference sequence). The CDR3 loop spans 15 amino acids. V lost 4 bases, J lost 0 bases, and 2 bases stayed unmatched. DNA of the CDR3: TGTGCCAGCAGCTCCACAGGGGCGAACACCGGGGAGCTGTTTTTT. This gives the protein CASSSTGANTGELFF.

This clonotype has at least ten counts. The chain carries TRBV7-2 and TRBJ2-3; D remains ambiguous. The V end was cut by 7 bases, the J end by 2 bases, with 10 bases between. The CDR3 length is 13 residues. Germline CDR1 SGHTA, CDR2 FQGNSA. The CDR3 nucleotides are TGTGCCAGCACCCCTCGAGACACAGATACGCAGTATTTT. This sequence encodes CASTPRDTDTQYF.

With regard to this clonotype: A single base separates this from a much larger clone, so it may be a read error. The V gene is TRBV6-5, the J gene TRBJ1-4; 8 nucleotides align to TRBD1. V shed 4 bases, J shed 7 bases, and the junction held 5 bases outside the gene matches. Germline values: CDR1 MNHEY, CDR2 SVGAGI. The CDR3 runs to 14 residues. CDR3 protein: CASSSTGGCEKLFF. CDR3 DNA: TGTGCCAGCAGTTCAACAGGGGGATGTGAAAAACTGTTTTTT.

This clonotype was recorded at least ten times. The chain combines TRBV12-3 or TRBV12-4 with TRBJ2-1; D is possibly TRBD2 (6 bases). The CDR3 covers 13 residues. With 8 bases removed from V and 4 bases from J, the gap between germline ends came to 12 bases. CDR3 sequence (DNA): TGTGCCAGCCGGGACTCAGGTTACAATGAGCAGTTCTTC. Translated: CASRDSGYNEQFF.

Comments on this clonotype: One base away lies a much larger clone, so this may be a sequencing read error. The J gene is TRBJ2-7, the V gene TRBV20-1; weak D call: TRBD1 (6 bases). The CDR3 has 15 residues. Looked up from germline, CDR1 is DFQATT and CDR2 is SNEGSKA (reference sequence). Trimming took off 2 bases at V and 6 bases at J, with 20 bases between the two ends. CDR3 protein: CSARYPIGGSREQYF. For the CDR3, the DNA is TGCAGTGCTAGATATCCAATAGGGGGTTCTCGCGAGCAGTACTTC.

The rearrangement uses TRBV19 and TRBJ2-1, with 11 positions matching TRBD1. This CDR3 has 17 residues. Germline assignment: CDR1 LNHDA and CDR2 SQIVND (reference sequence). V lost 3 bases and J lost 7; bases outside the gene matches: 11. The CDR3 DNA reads TGTGCCAGTAGTATTCCTAGGACAGGGGGCGAGGGGAATGAGCAGTTCTTC. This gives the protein CASSIPRTGGEGNEQFF.

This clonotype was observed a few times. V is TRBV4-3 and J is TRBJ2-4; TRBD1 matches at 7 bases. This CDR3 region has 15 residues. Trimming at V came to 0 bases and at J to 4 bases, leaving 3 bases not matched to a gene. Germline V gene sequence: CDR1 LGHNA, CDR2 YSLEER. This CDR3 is CASSQDGTVKNIQYF. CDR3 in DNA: TGCGCCAGCAGCCAAGACGGGACAGTAAAAAACATTCAGTACTTC.

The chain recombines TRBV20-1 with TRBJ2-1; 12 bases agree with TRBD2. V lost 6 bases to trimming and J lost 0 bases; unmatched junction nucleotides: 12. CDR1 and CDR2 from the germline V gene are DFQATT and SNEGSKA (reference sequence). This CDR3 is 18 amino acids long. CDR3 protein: CSATPGLAGPSSYNEQFF. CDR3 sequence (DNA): TGCAGTGCAACGCCGGGACTAGCGGGCCCTAGCTCCTACAATGAGCAGTTCTTC.

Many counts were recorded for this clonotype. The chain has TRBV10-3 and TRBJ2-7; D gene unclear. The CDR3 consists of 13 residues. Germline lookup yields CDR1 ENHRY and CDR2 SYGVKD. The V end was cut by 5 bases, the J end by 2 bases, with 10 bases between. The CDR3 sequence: CAISQSTTYEQYF. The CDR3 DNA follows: TGTGCCATCAGTCAATCCACCACCTACGAGCAGTACTTC.

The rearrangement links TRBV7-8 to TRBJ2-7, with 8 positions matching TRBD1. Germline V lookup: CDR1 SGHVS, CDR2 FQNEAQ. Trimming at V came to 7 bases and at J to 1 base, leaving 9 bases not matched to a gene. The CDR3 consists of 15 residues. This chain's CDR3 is CASNPTGGQSYEQYV. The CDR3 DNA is TGTGCCAGCAACCCCACAGGGGGTCAGTCCTACGAGCAGTACGTC.

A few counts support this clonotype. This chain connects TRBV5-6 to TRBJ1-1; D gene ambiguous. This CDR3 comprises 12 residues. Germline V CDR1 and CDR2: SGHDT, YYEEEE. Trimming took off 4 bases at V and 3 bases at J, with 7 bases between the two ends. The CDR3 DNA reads TGTGCCAGCAGCAGCAGGTACACTGAAGCTTTCTTT. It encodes CASSSRYTEAFF.

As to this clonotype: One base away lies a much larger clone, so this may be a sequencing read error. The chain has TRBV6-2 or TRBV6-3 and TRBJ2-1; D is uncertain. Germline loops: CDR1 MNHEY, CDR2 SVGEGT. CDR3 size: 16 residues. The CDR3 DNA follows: TGTGCCAGCAGTTACTGGGTGGGTAGCTCCTGCAATGAGCAGTTCTTC. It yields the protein CASSYWVGSSCNEQFF.

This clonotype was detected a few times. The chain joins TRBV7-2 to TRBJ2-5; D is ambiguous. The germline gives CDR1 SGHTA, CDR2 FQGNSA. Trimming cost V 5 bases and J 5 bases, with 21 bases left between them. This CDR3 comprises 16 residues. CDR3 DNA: TGTGCCAGCAGCCCAACCCCGAACCGGTTCGGGGAGACCCAGTACTTC. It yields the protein CASSPTPNRFGETQYF.

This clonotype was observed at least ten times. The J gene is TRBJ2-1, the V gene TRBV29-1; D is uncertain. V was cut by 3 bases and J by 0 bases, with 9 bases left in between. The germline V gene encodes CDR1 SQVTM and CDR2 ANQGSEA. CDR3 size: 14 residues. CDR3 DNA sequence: TGCAGCGTTGAGGGGTTTAGCTCCTACAATGAGCAGTTCTTC. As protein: CSVEGFSSYNEQFF.

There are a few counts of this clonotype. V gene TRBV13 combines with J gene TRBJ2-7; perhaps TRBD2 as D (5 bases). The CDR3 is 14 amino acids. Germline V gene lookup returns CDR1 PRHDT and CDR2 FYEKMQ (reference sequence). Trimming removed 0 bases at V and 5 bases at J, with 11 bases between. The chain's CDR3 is CASSLGRGYNEQYF. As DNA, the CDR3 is TGTGCCAGCAGCTTAGGTAGAGGGTACAACGAGCAGTACTTC.

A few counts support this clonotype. CDR3 sequence: CASRPPPGQGTDTQYF. CDR3 in DNA: TGTGCCAGCAGACCTCCCCCGGGACAGGGTACAGATACGCAGTATTTT. The chain uses TRBV12-3 or TRBV12-4 and TRBJ2-3; 9 bases line up with TRBD1. The J segment lost 3 bases and the V segment lost 6 bases, leaving 10 bases of the junction unmatched. The CDR3 has 16 residues.